The 23 T cell receptor beta chains in this list originate from one sample, sequenced in a study of cytomegalovirus exposure and HLA in healthy donors. 13 Jbeta primers and 60 Vbeta primers were used for the PCR. TCRdb keeps only in-frame clones here, not all; method: immunoSEQ multiplex PCR. The sample lists roughly 120,000 clones; 75% were seen once. The sequencing sample was made of PBMCs. All receptors come from a woman in her late teens or twenties in good health and CMV-seronegative.

This chain uses TRBV25-1 with TRBJ1-3; 8 nucleotides line up with TRBD1. CDR1 and CDR2 (germline): MGHDK, SYGVNS. This CDR3 region has 17 residues. J was trimmed by 0 bases and V by 2 bases; bases with no gene match: 6. The CDR3 loop reads CASSETTTGASGNTIYF. The CDR3 bases are TGTGCCAGCAGTGAAACAACGACAGGGGCCTCTGGAAACACCATATATTTT.

The CDR3 DNA follows: TGTGCCAGCAGCTCAAGAGGAGGGGGGGCGACAGATACGCAGTATTTT. Residues: CASSSRGGGATDTQYF. This chain uses TRBV7-2 with TRBJ2-3; TRBD2 is a possible D gene (7 bases). The CDR3 covers 16 residues. V lost 4 bases and J lost 3, with 17 bases in between. Germline CDR1 SGHTA, CDR2 FQGNSA.

The J gene is TRBJ1-5, the V gene TRBV4-1; TRBD1 might be the D (6 bases). The V end lost 0 bases, the J end lost 4 bases, and 16 bases lay between the germline ends. Germline V gives CDR1 MGHRA, CDR2 YSYEKL. The CDR3 loop spans 17 amino acids. The chain's CDR3 is CASSQEWTALGNQPQHF. For the CDR3, the DNA is TGCGCCAGCAGCCAAGAATGGACAGCTTTGGGTAATCAGCCCCAGCATTTT.

Here the CDR3 DNA reads TGCGCCAGCACCGAGACCGGGACAACCGGGGGGAATGAAAAACTGTTTTTT. As protein: CASTETGTTGGNEKLFF. The chain recombines TRBV5-1 with TRBJ1-4; D perhaps matches TRBD1 (6 bases). Germline V gene lookup returns CDR1 SGHRS and CDR2 YFSETQ. The CDR3 consists of 17 residues. The V and J ends lost 6 bases and 5 bases respectively, with 23 bases between them. Supplemented by reference TRBV5-1 and TRBJ1-4, the full variable domain reads KAGVTQTPRYLIKTRGQQVTLSCSPISGHRSVSWYQQTPGQGLQFLFEYFSETQRNKGNFPGRFSGRQFSNSRSEMNVSTLELGDSALYLCASTETGTTGGNEKLFFGSGTQLSVL.

The chain links TRBV25-1 to TRBJ2-7, with unresolved D. V gave up 0 bases and J gave up 5 bases, with 11 bases separating them. CDR1 MGHDK and CDR2 SYGVNS come from the germline V gene. This CDR3 comprises 14 residues. As DNA, the CDR3 is TGTGCCAGCAGTGAATATGGCAGGTCTGACGAGCAGTACTTC. Encoded protein: CASSEYGRSDEQYF.

The chain uses TRBV2 and TRBJ1-6, with 8 positions matching TRBD1. With 3 bases clipped from V and 7 bases from J, the junction kept 5 bases outside the gene matches. In germline, CDR1 is SNHLY, CDR2 FYNNEI. CDR3 length: 15 residues. As DNA, the CDR3 is TGTGCCAGCAGTGAGCAGGGGGCGCGGAATTCACCCCTCCACTTT. Its protein product is CASSEQGARNSPLHF.

V gene TRBV18 combines with J gene TRBJ1-1; 11 bases align to TRBD1. The CDR3 is 16 amino acids. The V and J ends lost 3 bases and 2 bases, in that order; junction bases with no gene match: 5. The V gene's germline CDR1 is KGHSH and CDR2 LQKENI. CDR3 loop: CASSPLGQGGNTEAFF. The CDR3 DNA is TGTGCCAGCTCACCCTTGGGACAGGGGGGAAACACTGAAGCTTTCTTT.

This rearrangement joins TRBV2 to TRBJ1-4; 8 bases line up with TRBD1. The V segment lost 3 bases and the J segment 3 bases; nucleotides outside the gene matches: 3. Germline CDR1 reads SNHLY; CDR2 reads FYNNEI. This CDR3 contains 15 residues. As DNA, the CDR3 is TGTGCCAGCAGTGACAGGGGGCTCCCTAATGAAAAACTGTTTTTT. Translated, it gives CASSDRGLPNEKLFF.

V is TRBV28 and J is TRBJ1-2; D may be TRBD1 (6 bases). Between the trimmed V and J ends, which lost 2 bases and 2 bases, there was a span of 9 bases. Germline assignment: CDR1 MDHEN and CDR2 SYDVKM. This CDR3 spans 14 amino acids. The chain's CDR3 is CASSLTGTNYGYTF. The DNA for the CDR3 is TGTGCCAGCAGTTTAACCGGGACAAACTATGGCTACACCTTC.

The chain couples TRBV21-1 to TRBJ2-7; TRBD1 was called by the table and not checked on the DNA. TRBV21-1 is given as a pseudogene. The CDR3 sequence is 13 residues long. CDR3 loop: CASSKGQGPEQYF. CDR3 bases: TGTGCCAGCAGCAAAGGCCAGGGCCCCGAGCAGTACTTC.

The chain has TRBV21-1 and TRBJ2-4; TRBD1, the table's D call, was not compared with the DNA. TRBV21-1 is reported as a pseudogene. CDR3 length: 14 amino acids. The CDR3 nucleotides read TGTGCCAGCAAACTGGGCCGGAACAAAAACATTCAGTACTTC. Amino acid sequence: CASKLGRNKNIQYF.

The rearrangement links TRBV5-4 to TRBJ1-2; D ambiguous. Germline assignment: CDR1 SGHNT and CDR2 YYREEE (reference sequence). V was clipped by 0 bases and J by 0 bases, with 6 bases between them. This CDR3 spans 14 amino acids. The CDR3 DNA sequence: TGTGCCAGCAGCTTGGTGCCAGCTAACTATGGCTACACCTTC. Translation: CASSLVPANYGYTF.

This chain links TRBV5-4 with TRBJ2-1; 8 nucleotides align to TRBD1. The CDR3 contains 16 residues. Looked up from germline, CDR1 is SGHNT and CDR2 is YYREEE (reference sequence). V shed 0 bases and J 6 bases; nucleotides not matched to a gene: 8. CDR3 sequence: CASSLEGTGLVNEQFF. The CDR3 DNA reads TGTGCCAGCAGCTTGGAAGGGACAGGTTTAGTCAATGAGCAGTTCTTC. Full variable domain (rest looked up from reference TRBV5-4 and TRBJ2-1): ETGVTQSPTHLIKTRGQQVTLRCSSQSGHNTVSWYQQALGQGPQFIFQYYREEENGRGNFPPRFSGLQFPNYSSELNVNALELDDSALYLCASSLEGTGLVNEQFFGPGTRLTVL.

V and J are TRBV6-6 and TRBJ2-3, with a weak D call TRBD2 (5 bases). Germline V gene data show CDR1 as MNHNY and CDR2 as SVGAGI (reference sequence). The length of the CDR3 is 15 residues. V shed 6 bases and J shed 3 bases, with 16 bases lying between them. In DNA form, the CDR3 reads TGTGCCAGCAGCCGACTTCTAGCTGGTACAGATACGCAGTATTTT. Its protein product is CASSRLLAGTDTQYF.

This clone occurred once. The chain recombines TRBV5-1 with TRBJ1-1; a weak D match, TRBD1 (6 bases). CDR3 size: 14 residues. Germline CDR1 is SGHRS and CDR2 is YFSETQ. V lost 0 bases to trimming and J lost 7 bases, with 13 bases between them. The DNA of the CDR3 is TGCGCCAGCAGCTTGGTCCAGGGGAAGAGTGAAGCTTTCTTT. As protein: CASSLVQGKSEAFF.

This clone appeared a single time. At the DNA level, this CDR3 is encoded by other sequences in the same sample as well. The J gene is TRBJ2-7, the V gene TRBV5-1; D is undetermined. This CDR3 has 12 amino acids. V was pared by 0 bases and J by 3 bases, with 4 bases between. The germline V gene has CDR1 SGHRS and CDR2 YFSETQ. In DNA, the CDR3 is TGCGCCAGCAGCTTGGATAACTACGAGCAGTACTTC. Protein sequence: CASSLDNYEQYF.

The genes are TRBV30 and TRBJ1-5; 8 bases are a match to TRBD1. The CDR3 runs to 14 residues. Trimming removed 3 bases from V and 9 bases from J; junction bases left unmatched: 10. Germline CDR1 reads GTSNPN; CDR2 reads SVGIG (reference sequence). The CDR3 DNA follows: TGTGCCTGGAGCGTGGACAGGGAGGTGGGGCCCCAGCATTTT. It yields the protein CAWSVDREVGPQHF.

The V gene is TRBV10-3, the J gene TRBJ1-2; a weak D match, TRBD1 (6 bases). Germline assignment: CDR1 ENHRY and CDR2 SYGVKD. The CDR3 totals 14 residues. The V end lost 2 bases, the J end lost 11 bases, and 18 bases lay between the germline ends. The CDR3 bases are TGTGCCATCAGTGAGGGGCCAGGGGATGAGTGGTACACCTTC. Its translation: CAISEGPGDEWYTF.

This clone has only a few counts. This chain uses TRBV9 with TRBJ2-1; possible D gene TRBD2, 6 bases. CDR3 length equals 13 residues. CDR1 is SGDLS, CDR2 YYNGEE, per germline. The V gene lost 5 bases and the J gene lost 0 bases, with 6 bases spanning the gap. CDR3 bases: TGTGCCAGCAGGGGGGGCTCCTACAATGAGCAGTTCTTC. This translates into CASRGGSYNEQFF.

This clone was seen a single time. The chain carries TRBV25-1 and TRBJ2-3; D call uncertain. The V end lost 3 bases, the J end lost 0 bases, and 10 bases lay between the germline ends. Looked up from germline, CDR1 is MGHDK and CDR2 is SYGVNS. There are 15 residues in the CDR3. The CDR3: CASSDPFPSTDTQYF. In DNA form, the CDR3 reads TGTGCCAGCAGTGACCCCTTTCCTAGCACAGATACGCAGTATTTT.

This sequence joins TRBV30 and TRBJ2-5; tentative D call: TRBD1 (5 bases). V lost 3 bases and J lost 1, with 18 bases in between. The CDR3 length is 16 residues. Germline V gene lookup returns CDR1 GTSNPN and CDR2 SVGIG (reference sequence). CDR3 in DNA: TGTGCCTGGAGCGACAGTCCCCTGGCATTCCAAGAGACCCAGTACTTC. It translates to CAWSDSPLAFQETQYF.

V and J are TRBV29-1 and TRBJ1-2; D gene unclear. Per the germline V gene, CDR1 is SQVTM and CDR2 is ANQGSEA. The CDR3 is 11 amino acids. Trimming left V 7 bases short and J 5 bases short, with 11 bases between. CDR3 bases: TGCAGCGCGGGAGGAAGTTATGGCTACACCTTC. This encodes CSAGGSYGYTF.

J is TRBJ2-5 and V is TRBV5-1, with D perhaps TRBD1 (6 bases). CDR1 and CDR2 (germline): SGHRS, YFSETQ. CDR3 size: 16 residues. Trimming shortened V by 3 bases and J by 2 bases, and 17 bases separated the two germline ends. The CDR3 protein is CASSSSTGTIQETQYF. Written as DNA, the CDR3 is TGCGCCAGCAGCTCGTCGACAGGAACAATACAAGAGACCCAGTACTTC.